This T cell receptor beta chain was sequenced for a study of neoadjuvant anti-PD-1 for oral cavity cancer. Looked up from germline, CDR1 is MNHEY and CDR2 is SMNVEV (reference sequence). This CDR3 spans 14 amino acids. With 6 bases clipped from V and 3 bases from J, the junction kept 6 bases outside the gene matches. Patients had HPV-negative, locally advanced oral cavity squamous cell carcinoma. Assay: immunoSEQ multiplex PCR; the TCRdb copy retains only in-frame clones and omits some. The sample includes about 14,000 clones, roughly 71% of them seen just once. This clone came up a few times. This specimen consisted of PBMCs, obtained before nivolumab (anti-PD-1) treatment. This chain links TRBV27 with TRBJ1-2; 8 bases agree with TRBD1. The receptor was isolated from a person aged 40 to 85 with oral cavity squamous cell carcinoma. The CDR3 spells CASRVTGDDYGYTF. CDR3 DNA sequence: TGTGCCAGCAGAGTGACAGGGGATGACTATGGCTACACCTTC.